This TCR beta chain was sequenced during a study of T cells after yellow fever vaccination. Study-level information: The fractions with low cell numbers were processed using SMART-Seq v4 Ultra Low Input. Study-level results: Highly abundant clonotypes carried over from the bulk population could end up in FACS-sorted repertoires as contaminants. The booster saw the reappearance of most primary-vaccination clones (around 95% CD4, 80% to 90% CD8).

Concerning this clonotype itself: What it binds is not known.

The 5'RACE template-switching step produced TCR cDNA and added a universal primer site and UMIs. One entry per CDR3 protein results from TCRdb running MiXCR on the 5' RACE reads. Among around 200,000 distinct CDR3 sequences, roughly 11% were seen once, and the ten largest hold 36%. The sequencing used CD8+ T cells sorted from PBMCs, collected 15 days after the yellow fever booster vaccination. The TCR was taken from a man younger than 35 who received the YFV17D yellow fever vaccine.

CDR3 amino acids: CASSQDPFWEGTTNTEAFF. The CDR3 bases are TGTGCCAGCAGCCAAGATCCATTCTGGGAGGGGACAACGAACACTGAAGCTTTCTTT. V usage is TRBV4-2 and J usage is TRBJ1-1; the D gene is possibly TRBD1 (6 bases). The V gene's germline CDR1 is LGHNA and CDR2 YNFKEQ. The CDR3 is 19 residues long. With 0 bases removed from V and 1 base from J, the gap between germline ends came to 21 bases.